This T cell receptor (beta chain) was captured by sequencing in a study of cytomegalovirus exposure and HLA in healthy donors. Study-wide background: An early release of data contained 70 million to 95 million unique TCRs, which came from HLA-typed donors. Out of about 360 genotyped donors, around 80% belonged to the Caucasian-associated ancestry cluster.

The PCR was carried out with 60 Vbeta primers and 13 Jbeta primers. The protocol was immunoSEQ multiplex PCR, while the TCRdb copy is restricted to in-frame clones and leaves out a portion. The sample yields around 240,000 clones, 82% seen once. General study findings and limits: Other equally common chains were less clonally expanded than HLA-associated TCR beta chains, a later analysis showed. Presence/absence analyses took donor sequencing depth as roughly uniform.

The CDR3 length is 17 residues. V gave up 1 base and J gave up 1 base; unmatched junction bases: 3. Germline CDR1 reads MGHDK; CDR2 reads SYGVNS. Worth noting for this clone: Its cognate antigen is unknown.

The genes are TRBV25-1 and TRBJ2-1, with 11 positions matching TRBD1. The TCR sequence derives from a woman aged 40 to 50 in good health and CMV-seropositive. Material for sequencing was PBMCs. The CDR3 is CASSEWDRGRSYNEQFF. As DNA, the CDR3 is TGTGCCAGCAGTGAATGGGACAGGGGGAGGTCCTACAATGAGCAGTTCTTC. The entire variable domain, with the rest obtained from reference TRBV25-1 and TRBJ2-1, is as follows: EADIYQTPRYLVIGTGKKITLECSQTMGHDKMYWYQQDPGMELHLIHYSYGVNSTEKGDLSSESTVSRIRTEHFPLTLESARPSHTSQYLCASSEWDRGRSYNEQFFGPGTRLTVL.